The entry below gives a single T cell receptor (beta chain) sequence along with its context. The sample belongs to a study of OX40 agonist ivuxolimab in advanced cancers. Study details: Treatment received earlier with anti-PD-1, anti-PD-L1 or anti-CTLA-4 agents was allowed, and around 36% had some.

Losses at the gene ends were 3 bases for V and 1 base for J; bases not matched to a gene: 7. Germline V gene sequence: CDR1 SGDLS, CDR2 YYNGEE. CDR3 size: 17 residues. The method was immunoSEQ multiplex PCR; TCRdb's version includes in-frame clones alone and lacks a portion of them. The sample lists 75,000 to 100,000 clones; more than 80% were seen once. The rearrangement links TRBV9 to TRBJ2-4; TRBD1 agrees at 10 bases. The clonotype was recovered from an adult with an advanced solid tumor such as melanoma, head and neck, liver or kidney cancer. The sequenced sample was CD4+ or CD8+ T cells sorted from blood, obtained in a trial of the OX40 agonist ivuxolimab. The CDR3 DNA is TGTGCCAGCAGCGCTGACAGGGGGCAGGGGGCCAAAAACATTCAGTACTTC. As protein: CASSADRGQGAKNIQYF. Combining the CDR3 with reference TRBV9 and TRBJ2-4 gives the whole variable domain DSGVTQTPKHLITATGQRVTLRCSPRSGDLSVYWYQQSLDQGLQFLIQYYNGEERAKGNILERFSAQQFPDLHSELNLSSLELGDSALYFCASSADRGQGAKNIQYFGAGTRLSVL.